A selection of T cell receptor beta chains follows, all from one sample in a study of blood T cell repertoires in COVID-19. Assay used: immunoSEQ multiplex PCR; TCRdb lists only in-frame clones, some missing. The data show about 210,000 clones, about 80% seen once. The sequenced material came from peripheral blood. The receptors stem from a woman aged 80 or over with COVID-19, enrolled during active disease. Both conserved end residues are part of each CDR3. Fields, in order: clone size, D gene, CDR3 length, J gene, V gene, CDR3 protein, CDR3 DNA. A D gene is named only where the DNA matches it firmly. Only some rows state a clone size, as once, few, many or a class for expanded clones.

once TRBD1 17 TRBJ1-4 TRBV9 CASSQGQGVVLGEKLFF TGTGCCAGCAGCCAGGGACAGGGGGTGGTCTTGGGTGAAAAACTGTTTTTT
- TRBD2 15 TRBJ2-1 TRBV24-1 CAPIKLGGGGGEQFF TGTGCCCCCATCAAGCTGGGGGGGGGTGGCGGTGAGCAGTTCTTC
- TRBD1 15 TRBJ2-7 TRBV5-1 CASSVDRGGYYEQYF TGCGCCAGCAGCGTGGACAGGGGAGGTTATTACGAGCAGTACTTC
- TRBD1 14 TRBJ1-3 TRBV18 CASTTGLGGNTIYF TGTGCCAGCACGACAGGGCTTGGTGGAAACACCATATATTTT
- - 14 TRBJ2-1 TRBV18 CASSQGSSYNEQFF TGTGCCAGCTCCCAGGGAAGCTCCTACAATGAGCAGTTCTTC
- TRBD1 14 TRBJ1-4 TRBV5-5 CASSFDRANEKLFF TGTGCCAGCAGCTTCGACAGGGCTAATGAAAAACTGTTTTTT
once TRBD1 13 TRBJ2-4 TRBV6-5 CASSQTGGSIQYF TGTGCCAGCAGTCAGACAGGGGGGAGCATTCAGTACTTC
- TRBD1 16 TRBJ2-6 TRBV5-1 CASSPTTGSGANVLTF TGCGCCAGCAGCCCCACGACAGGGTCTGGGGCCAACGTCCTGACTTTC
- TRBD1 15 TRBJ2-7 TRBV6-5 CASSNQGAGGYEQYF TGTGCCAGCAGTAACCAAGGGGCAGGGGGCTACGAGCAGTACTTC
- - 16 TRBJ2-1 TRBV28 CASSSTLAESYNEQFF TGTGCCAGCAGTTCTACCCTAGCCGAGTCCTACAATGAGCAGTTCTTC
- - 17 TRBJ1-2 TRBV5-5 CASSLNLVVPKREGYTF TGTGCCAGCAGCTTGAATTTAGTGGTCCCTAAAAGAGAAGGCTACACCTTC
- TRBD1 15 TRBJ2-7 TRBV11-2 CASSLGQGARGEQYF TGTGCCAGCAGCTTAGGTCAGGGGGCTCGGGGAGAGCAGTACTTC
- - 16 TRBJ1-5 TRBV28 CASSLGAGPSNQPQHF TGTGCCAGCAGTTTAGGGGCTGGGCCATCTAATCAGCCCCAGCATTTT
- - 13 TRBJ2-5 TRBV5-1 CASSPTRGETQYF TGCGCCAGCAGCCCTACAAGAGGAGAGACCCAGTACTTC
- TRBD1 13 TRBJ2-7 TRBV29-1 CSVEGGQRFEQYF TGCAGCGTTGAAGGGGGACAGCGTTTTGAGCAGTACTTC
- TRBD1 11 TRBJ2-7 TRBV14 CRQGLPYEQYF TGTAGACAGGGCTTGCCCTACGAGCAGTACTTC
- - 13 TRBJ1-5 TRBV19 CASAGSLGQPQHF TGTGCCAGCGCGGGGTCTCTCGGACAGCCCCAGCATTTT
- TRBD2 14 TRBJ2-1 TRBV19 CASTPGLAYNEQFF TGTGCCAGTACCCCGGGACTAGCCTACAATGAGCAGTTCTTC
- - 13 TRBJ1-1 TRBV27 CASSLRGSPEAFF TGTGCCAGCAGTTTACGGGGGTCCCCTGAAGCTTTCTTT
- - 16 TRBJ2-7 TRBV5-1 CASSSEASAGPYEQYF TGCGCCAGCAGCTCGGAGGCTTCTGCGGGCCCCTACGAGCAGTACTTC
- - 14 TRBJ2-2 TRBV7-3 CASSSSFGTGELFF TGTGCCAGCAGCTCCTCTTTCGGCACCGGGGAGCTGTTTTTT
- - 11 TRBJ1-1 TRBV7-9 CASSTEVEAFF TGTGCCAGCAGCACCGAGGTTGAAGCTTTCTTT
once - 13 TRBJ2-1 TRBV14 CASSQGFGTEQFF TGTGCCAGCAGCCAAGGGTTTGGCACAGAGCAGTTCTTC
- TRBD1 13 TRBJ1-1 TRBV12-3/TRBV12-4 CASRAGGWTEAFF TGTGCCAGCAGAGCAGGGGGCTGGACTGAAGCTTTCTTT
- - 14 TRBJ2-7 TRBV6-5 CASGEGTFDYEQYF TGTGCCAGCGGCGAGGGGACTTTTGACTACGAGCAGTACTTC
- - 15 TRBJ1-2 TRBV2 CASRGEGGLDYGYTF TGTGCCAGCAGGGGGGAAGGGGGTTTAGACTATGGCTACACCTTC
- TRBD1 15 TRBJ1-5 TRBV6-5 CASSFSRQGSQPQHF TGTGCCAGCAGTTTCTCCCGACAGGGCTCCCAGCCCCAGCATTTT
- - 15 TRBJ2-3 TRBV5-1 CASSPQAPSTDTQYF TGCGCCAGCAGCCCCCAGGCCCCAAGCACAGATACGCAGTATTTT
- - 14 TRBJ1-2 TRBV19 CASSRLTGLDGYAF TGTGCCAGTAGTCGGCTAACGGGTCTCGATGGCTACGCCTTC
- TRBD1 14 TRBJ1-2 TRBV2 CASTETGTGGGYTF TGTGCCAGCACTGAGACCGGGACAGGGGGCGGCTACACCTTC
few TRBD2 15 TRBJ2-1 TRBV27 CASSPKSGVNNEQFF TGTGCCAGCAGTCCGAAAAGCGGGGTGAACAATGAGCAGTTCTTC
- - 16 TRBJ1-2 TRBV19 CASSMKAGTSNYGYTF TGTGCCAGTAGTATGAAGGCAGGCACTTCTAACTATGGCTACACCTTC
- TRBD2 19 TRBJ2-1 TRBV4-2 CASSQDHLAGGPWDNEQFF TGTGCCAGCAGCCAAGATCACTTAGCGGGGGGCCCGTGGGACAATGAGCAGTTCTTC
- - 8 TRBJ1-1 TRBV7-9 CAPGEAFF TGTGCCCCCGGGGAAGCTTTCTTT
- - 15 TRBJ1-3 TRBV2 CASSEHGSSGNTIYF TGTGCCAGCAGTGAGCATGGTAGCTCTGGAAACACCATATATTTT
- TRBD1 16 TRBJ2-3 TRBV7-9 CASSLAATGLTDTQYF TGTGCCAGCAGCTTAGCAGCGACAGGGCTCACAGATACGCAGTATTTT
- - 15 TRBJ2-5 TRBV15 CATSRDRLQGETQYF TGTGCCACCAGCAGAGATCGCCTCCAGGGGGAGACCCAGTACTTC
- - 17 TRBJ2-1 TRBV19 CASSISGGTGWYNEQFF TGTGCCAGTAGTATATCGGGGGGGACAGGGTGGTACAATGAGCAGTTCTTC
- TRBD2 20 TRBJ2-2 TRBV14 CASSQYAGGYIGGRTGELFF TGTGCCAGCAGCCAATATGCGGGGGGATATATCGGTGGTCGGACCGGGGAGCTGTTTTTT
- - 15 TRBJ2-1 TRBV6-5 CASRTTGAMRDEQFF TGTGCCAGCAGGACCACGGGCGCCATGAGGGATGAGCAGTTCTTC
once TRBD1 15 TRBJ1-2 TRBV5-4 CASSPGQGLYYGYTF TGTGCCAGCAGCCCGGGACAGGGGCTCTACTATGGCTACACCTTC
- TRBD2 17 TRBJ2-1 TRBV2 CASSWAGVAGGDNEQFF TGTGCCAGCTCCTGGGCCGGGGTAGCGGGGGGGGACAATGAGCAGTTCTTC
few TRBD1 12 TRBJ2-1 TRBV28 CASGTGDNEQFF TGTGCCAGCGGAACAGGGGACAATGAGCAGTTCTTC
- TRBD2 13 TRBJ2-5 TRBV2 CASNRLAKETQYF TGTGCCAGCAACCGACTAGCGAAGGAGACCCAGTACTTC
- - 13 TRBJ2-1 TRBV6-5 CASSRNGGPEQFF TGTGCCAGCAGTCGGAACGGGGGGCCAGAGCAGTTCTTC